A single sample is the source of the 30 T cell receptor beta chains below, sequenced in a study of cytomegalovirus exposure and HLA in healthy donors (TCRdb year 2017). Receptor libraries were prepared by the immunoSEQ multiplex PCR assay. For the multiplex PCR, a mixture combining 60 forward primers for TCR Vbeta segments and 13 reverse primers for TCR Jbeta segments was used. The clones in this table, taken by TCRdb from immuneACCESS, are in-frame only. Not every clone is retained; where verified, under half of the shortfall comes from an unresolved V gene, and the cause of the rest is unknown. This sample is represented by 140,000 to 150,000 clones; around 9.7% of them were singletons. Less than 2% of the sample comes from the top ten. Specimen: PBMCs. The receptor source for this set is a man in his fifties in good health and CMV-seronegative.

This clone occurred many times. V gene TRBV30 combines with J gene TRBJ2-2; TRBD1 matches at 7 bases. The germline V gene encodes CDR1 GTSNPN and CDR2 SVGIG (reference sequence). Trimming took 0 bases from V and 8 from J; bases not matched to a gene: 9. The CDR3 covers 15 residues. Here the CDR3 reads CAWSVSPQGLGELFF. The CDR3 DNA is TGTGCCTGGAGTGTATCCCCACAGGGGCTGGGGGAGCTGTTTTTT. Together with reference TRBV30 and TRBJ2-2, the CDR3 gives the full variable domain: SQTIHQWPATLVQPVGSPLSLECTVEGTSNPNLYWYRQAAGRGLQLLFYSVGIGQISSEVPQNLSASRPQDRQFILSSKKLLLSDSGFYLCAWSVSPQGLGELFFGEGSRLTVL.

V and J are TRBV14 and TRBJ1-2, with D tentatively TRBD1 (5 bases). The CDR3 has 16 residues. Trimming left V 2 bases short and J 3 bases short, with 16 bases between. Germline V gene lookup returns CDR1 SGHDN and CDR2 FVKESK. CDR3 loop: CASSQRGAPLDYGYTF. The CDR3 DNA is TGTGCCAGCAGCCAAAGGGGTGCCCCTCTCGACTATGGCTACACCTTC.

The sample holds a few counts of this clone. The V and J genes are TRBV28 and TRBJ2-7, with 7 bases aligning to TRBD2. This CDR3 is built from 13 residues. The germline gives CDR1 MDHEN, CDR2 SYDVKM. The V gene end was trimmed by 6 bases and the J gene end by 5 bases; junction bases not matched to a gene: 7. In DNA, the CDR3 is TGTGCCAGCAGCCCAGGGAGGGCCCACGAGCAGTACTTC. Its protein is CASSPGRAHEQYF.

This clone showed up just a few times. This chain joins TRBV19 and TRBJ1-1, with 7 bases identical to TRBD1. This CDR3 contains 16 residues. V gave up 1 base and J gave up 7 bases; unmatched junction bases: 12. Germline values: CDR1 LNHDA, CDR2 SQIVND (reference sequence). The CDR3, as DNA: TGTGCCAGTAGTATAGCCACCGGGACAGTAGACAATGAAGCTTTCTTT. Its protein product is CASSIATGTVDNEAFF.

This clone was seen more than once but under ten times. This chain links TRBV9 with TRBJ1-1, with 9 bases identical to TRBD1. Trimming took 0 bases from V and 6 from J; bases not matched to a gene: 9. Germline V gene sequence: CDR1 SGDLS, CDR2 YYNGEE. This CDR3 contains 16 residues. In nucleotides, the CDR3 is TGTGCCAGCAGCGTAGGGGACAGGGATCGAACCCCTGAAGCTTTCTTT. The encoded protein is CASSVGDRDRTPEAFF.

The sample holds a few counts of this clone. The chain carries TRBV19 and TRBJ1-5; TRBD1 aligns across 11 bases. After removal of 3 bases from V and 5 bases from J, the junction contained 3 bases not matched to a gene. Germline-derived CDR1 and CDR2 are LNHDA and SQIVND (reference sequence). The CDR3 spans 15 residues. The CDR3 DNA reads as TGTGCCAGTAGTATGGACAGGGGGCGCGATCAGCCCCAGCATTTT. Its protein product is CASSMDRGRDQPQHF.

This chain connects TRBV6-1 to TRBJ1-1; 7 bases align to TRBD1. This CDR3 region has 14 residues. Germline assignment: CDR1 MNHNS and CDR2 SASEGT. After removal of 5 bases from V and 1 base from J, the junction contained 4 bases not matched to a gene. In nucleotides, the CDR3 is TGTGCCAGCAGTCCTAACAGGGGGAACACTGAAGCTTTCTTT. This codes for CASSPNRGNTEAFF.

V usage is TRBV30 and J usage is TRBJ2-7; the match to TRBD1 covers 9 bases. The ends lost 0 bases at V and 4 bases at J; junction bases unmatched: 10. Germline loops: CDR1 GTSNPN, CDR2 SVGIG (reference sequence). The CDR3 covers 16 residues. This CDR3 reads CAWSVPWGTGIYEQYF. CDR3 bases: TGTGCCTGGAGTGTTCCGTGGGGGACAGGGATTTACGAGCAGTACTTC.

This chain uses TRBV7-6 with TRBJ2-7; possibly TRBD2 for D (5 bases). The CDR3 loop spans 15 amino acids. V lost 0 bases and J lost 2, with 11 bases in between. CDR1 SGHVS and CDR2 FNYEAQ come from the germline V gene. CDR3 sequence (DNA): TGTGCCAGCAGCTTAGCGCGAGGGAAAACCTACGAGCAGTACTTC. It translates to CASSLARGKTYEQYF.

As to this clone: The junction differs from germline at one of its ends, possibly a read error. Additional DNA sequences in this sample encode the identical CDR3. This chain connects TRBV7-9 to TRBJ1-4; D may be TRBD1 (6 bases). This CDR3 contains 16 residues. Germline loops: CDR1 SEHNR, CDR2 FQNEAQ (reference sequence). CDR3 coding DNA: TGTGCCAGCAGCCTAGCAGCAGGGGCAACTAATGAAAAACTGTTTTTT. It encodes CASSLAAGATNEKLFF.

This clone was picked up a small number of times. The genes are TRBV10-2 and TRBJ2-2; tentative D call: TRBD2 (7 bases). V was cut by 8 bases and J by 6 bases, with 19 bases left in between. Per the germline V gene, CDR1 is WSHSY and CDR2 is SAAADI. The CDR3 spans 15 residues. The CDR3 DNA follows: TGCGCCAGCGAATCAGGGGACTATAGGGCCGGGGAGCTGTTTTTT. Its translation: CASESGDYRAGELFF.

This clone occurred a few times. The chain employs TRBV7-9 and TRBJ1-4; D is possibly TRBD1 (6 bases). Germline loops: CDR1 SEHNR, CDR2 FQNEAQ (reference sequence). The CDR3 runs 16 residues. The V end was cut by 9 bases, the J end by 4 bases, with 21 bases between. The CDR3: CASPGTRKPDNEKLFF. For the CDR3, the DNA is TGTGCCAGTCCCGGGACACGGAAGCCGGATAATGAAAAACTGTTTTTT.

This clone was seen a few times. As DNA, the CDR3 is TGCGCCAGCAGCCAAGATCGGCTAGGAGCGGGAGGGCAGAATGAGCAGTTCTTC. Its translation: CASSQDRLGAGGQNEQFF. This sequence joins TRBV4-1 and TRBJ2-1, with 10 bases identical to TRBD2. The CDR3 consists of 18 residues. Germline V gene lookup returns CDR1 MGHRA and CDR2 YSYEKL. J gave up 7 bases and V 0 bases, and 12 bases lay outside the gene matches.

The rearrangement uses TRBV5-1 and TRBJ2-2; maybe TRBD1 (5 bases). This CDR3 region has 19 residues. Germline V lookup: CDR1 SGHRS, CDR2 YFSETQ. Deletions cut 4 bases from V and 5 bases from J, with 27 bases between. The CDR3 here is CASSHPETQGTRFTGELFF. The CDR3 nucleotides read TGCGCCAGCAGCCATCCCGAAACGCAGGGAACCAGGTTTACCGGGGAGCTGTTTTTT. The entire variable domain, with the rest obtained from reference TRBV5-1 and TRBJ2-2, is as follows: KAGVTQTPRYLIKTRGQQVTLSCSPISGHRSVSWYQQTPGQGLQFLFEYFSETQRNKGNFPGRFSGRQFSNSRSEMNVSTLELGDSALYLCASSHPETQGTRFTGELFFGEGSRLTVL.

The table lists this clone with a few counts. This rearrangement joins TRBV30 to TRBJ2-7, with D unresolved. CDR3 length equals 14 residues. V dropped 2 bases and J dropped 2 bases, with 13 bases sitting between them. CDR1 and CDR2 (germline): GTSNPN, SVGIG (reference sequence). The DNA of the CDR3 is TGTGCCTGGAGTACAGAAACCCTCCCCTACGAGCAGTACTTC. This codes for CAWSTETLPYEQYF.

The table lists this clone with a few counts. The chain uses TRBV11-3 and TRBJ2-3; 10 bases match TRBD2. The germline V gene encodes CDR1 SGHNT and CDR2 YENEEA. Germline trimming cut 5 bases from V and 0 bases from J; bases unmatched to any gene: 2. The CDR3 sequence is 15 residues long. The CDR3 DNA reads as TGTGCCAGCAGCCCACTAGCGGGGAGCACAGATACGCAGTATTTT. It yields the protein CASSPLAGSTDTQYF.

The V call is TRBV9, the J call TRBJ1-4, with TRBD1 matching 9 bases. This CDR3 region has 15 residues. From germline, CDR1 is SGDLS and CDR2 YYNGEE. V dropped 1 base and J dropped 4; count of bases not matched to a gene: 2. The CDR3 is CASSVTGGYNEKLFF. Written as DNA, the CDR3 is TGTGCCAGCAGCGTAACAGGGGGCTATAATGAAAAACTGTTTTTT. Combining the CDR3 with reference TRBV9 and TRBJ1-4 gives the whole variable domain DSGVTQTPKHLITATGQRVTLRCSPRSGDLSVYWYQQSLDQGLQFLIQYYNGEERAKGNILERFSAQQFPDLHSELNLSSLELGDSALYFCASSVTGGYNEKLFFGSGTQLSVL.

This chain connects TRBV6-1 to TRBJ1-6; D is unclear. V lost 4 bases and J lost 8, with 12 bases in between. The CDR3 covers 14 residues. Germline lookup yields CDR1 MNHNS and CDR2 SASEGT. CDR3 DNA: TGTGCCAGCAGTGTTTCCAAGGGAGATTCACCCCTCCACTTT. Translated, it gives CASSVSKGDSPLHF.

V gene TRBV7-9 combines with J gene TRBJ2-7; tentatively, D is TRBD2 (6 bases). The CDR3 totals 14 residues. Deletions cut 4 bases from V and 2 bases from J, with 12 bases between. Germline loops: CDR1 SEHNR, CDR2 FQNEAQ (reference sequence). CDR3 sequence reads: CASSSGLEPYEQYF. The CDR3 DNA reads TGTGCCAGCAGCTCGGGACTCGAACCCTACGAGCAGTACTTC.

The chain employs TRBV5-1 and TRBJ2-1; the D gene is possibly TRBD1 (6 bases). This CDR3 is built from 15 residues. Germline V gene data show CDR1 as SGHRS and CDR2 as YFSETQ. V lost 0 bases and J 3 bases, leaving 10 bases between the germline ends. The DNA of the CDR3 is TGCGCCAGCAGCTTGGAACAGGGTTTCTACAATGAGCAGTTCTTC. Translating gives CASSLEQGFYNEQFF.

The chain is built from TRBV7-2 and TRBJ2-3; D may be TRBD2 (6 bases). Looked up from germline, CDR1 is SGHTA and CDR2 is FQGNSA. This CDR3 has 14 residues. The V end was cut by 1 base, the J end by 5 bases, with 10 bases between. CDR3 loop: CASSLDGSRDTQYF. The CDR3 DNA reads TGTGCCAGCAGCTTAGACGGGAGTAGAGATACGCAGTATTTT.

This clone was counted between two and nine times. The rearrangement joins TRBV5-6 to TRBJ1-1, with a possible D match to TRBD1 (6 bases). Germline V CDR1 and CDR2: SGHDT, YYEEEE. The germline V and J ends were trimmed by 0 bases and 1 base, with 7 bases remaining between them. The CDR3 spans 14 residues. CDR3 DNA: TGTGCCAGCAGCTTGGGACAGGCGAACACTGAAGCTTTCTTT. This gives the protein CASSLGQANTEAFF.

This chain links TRBV5-5 with TRBJ1-2, with D perhaps TRBD1 (5 bases). The CDR3 is 14 amino acids. V gave up 4 bases and J gave up 4 bases, with 14 bases separating them. The germline V gene has CDR1 SGHKS and CDR2 YYEKEE (reference sequence). CDR3 residues: CASSKPGFLYGYTF. The DNA for the CDR3 is TGTGCCAGCAGCAAACCAGGGTTTCTCTATGGCTACACCTTC.

This clone was detected only a few times. The J gene is TRBJ1-5, the V gene TRBV19; D gene unclear. The CDR3 is made up of 12 amino acids. Germline V gene lookup returns CDR1 LNHDA and CDR2 SQIVND (reference sequence). The V gene lost 1 base and the J gene lost 9 bases, with 7 bases spanning the gap. The CDR3 loop reads CASSIGQRPQHF. The CDR3, as DNA: TGTGCCAGTAGTATAGGTCAGCGGCCCCAGCATTTT.

The J gene is TRBJ2-5, the V gene TRBV7-6; TRBD2 agrees at 7 bases. The DNA end lines up better with TRBJ2-7; the J call may be wrong. The germline gives CDR1 SGHVS, CDR2 FNYEAQ. The CDR3 extends over 18 amino acids. This CDR3 is CASSFGGSERESAYEQYF. The DNA of the CDR3 is TGTGCCAGCAGCTTTGGAGGATCCGAGCGGGAATCCGCCTACGAGCAGTACTTC.

The J gene is TRBJ2-5, the V gene TRBV7-7; D perhaps matches TRBD2 (5 bases). Germline V gives CDR1 SSHAT, CDR2 FNYEAQ (reference sequence). This CDR3 spans 14 amino acids. The V end lost 5 bases, the J end lost 4 bases, and 14 bases lay between the germline ends. The DNA for the CDR3 is TGTGCCAGCAGCCTAAGCGGTGTGGGAGAGACCCAGTACTTC. It is translated as CASSLSGVGETQYF. Variable domain in full (rest from reference TRBV7-7 and TRBJ2-5): GAGVSQSPRYKVTKRGQDVTLRCDPISSHATLYWYQQALGQGPEFLTYFNYEAQPDKSGLPSDRFSAERPEGSISTLTIQRTEQRDSAMYRCASSLSGVGETQYFGPGTRLLVL.

There are a few counts of this clone. The V call is TRBV25-1, the J call TRBJ2-2; 10 bases are shared with TRBD2. The CDR3 is made up of 15 amino acids. V gave up 2 bases and J gave up 6 bases; unmatched junction bases: 3. Germline V gene sequence: CDR1 MGHDK, CDR2 SYGVNS. The CDR3 nucleotides are TGTGCCAGCAGTGAAGCGAGCGGGAGGGCCGGGGAGCTGTTTTTT. Protein product: CASSEASGRAGELFF. Using reference TRBV25-1 and TRBJ2-2 for the parts outside the CDR3, the full variable domain is EADIYQTPRYLVIGTGKKITLECSQTMGHDKMYWYQQDPGMELHLIHYSYGVNSTEKGDLSSESTVSRIRTEHFPLTLESARPSHTSQYLCASSEASGRAGELFFGEGSRLTVL.

This clone has a handful of counts. The rearrangement uses TRBV7-2 and TRBJ2-7, with a tentative D call TRBD1 (6 bases). The CDR3 runs 15 residues. V was shortened by 5 bases and J by 4 bases, with 18 bases between the two germline ends. The germline V gene encodes CDR1 SGHTA and CDR2 FQGNSA. The CDR3 loop is CASSEQGGMFYEQYF. Written as DNA, the CDR3 is TGTGCCAGCAGCGAACAGGGCGGAATGTTTTACGAGCAGTACTTC. The entire variable domain, with the rest obtained from reference TRBV7-2 and TRBJ2-7, is as follows: GAGVSQSPSNKVTEKGKDVELRCDPISGHTALYWYRQSLGQGLEFLIYFQGNSAPDKSGLPSDRFSAERTGGSVSTLTIQRTQQEDSAVYLCASSEQGGMFYEQYFGPGTRLTVT.

The chain has TRBV6-1 and TRBJ1-5; no clear D. In germline, CDR1 is MNHNS, CDR2 SASEGT. The CDR3 covers 15 residues. Trimming stripped 6 bases from V and 0 bases from J, with 12 bases between. The CDR3 loop reads CASSSPGVSNQPQHF. CDR3 sequence (DNA): TGTGCCAGCAGCAGCCCCGGGGTTAGCAATCAGCCCCAGCATTTT.

The V call is TRBV5-1, the J call TRBJ2-5; 8 bases are a match to TRBD1. Germline CDR1 reads SGHRS; CDR2 reads YFSETQ. V lost 0 bases, J lost 10 bases, and 8 bases stayed unmatched. CDR3 length equals 14 residues. The DNA of the CDR3 is TGCGCCAGCAGCTTGGCAGGGGGCGAGTCAGGCCAGTACTTC. Its protein is CASSLAGGESGQYF.